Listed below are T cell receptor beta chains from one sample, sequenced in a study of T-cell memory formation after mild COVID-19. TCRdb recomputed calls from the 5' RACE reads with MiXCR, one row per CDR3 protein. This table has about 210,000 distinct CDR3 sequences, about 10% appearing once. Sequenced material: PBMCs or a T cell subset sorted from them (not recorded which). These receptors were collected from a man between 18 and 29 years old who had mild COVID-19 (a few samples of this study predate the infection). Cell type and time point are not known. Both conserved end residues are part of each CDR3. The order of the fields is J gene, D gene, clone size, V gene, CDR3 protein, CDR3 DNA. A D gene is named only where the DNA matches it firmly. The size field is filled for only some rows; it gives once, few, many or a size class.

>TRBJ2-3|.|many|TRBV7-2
CASSFFTDTQYF
TGTGCCAGCAGCTTCTTTACAGATACGCAGTATTTT
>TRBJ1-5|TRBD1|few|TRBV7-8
CASSEGQGNQHF
TGTGCCAGCAGCGAAGGACAGGGCAACCAGCATTTT
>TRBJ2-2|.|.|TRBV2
CASSSDPRSTGELFF
TGTGCCAGCAGTAGCGACCCCCGTAGCACCGGGGAGCTGTTTTTT
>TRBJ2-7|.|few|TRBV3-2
CASSQDLGHTEQYF
TGTGCCAGCAGCCAAGATCTTGGGCATACCGAGCAGTACTTC
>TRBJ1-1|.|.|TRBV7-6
CASSLAARGYTEAFF
TGTGCCAGCAGCTTAGCTGCCAGGGGATACACTGAAGCTTTCTTT
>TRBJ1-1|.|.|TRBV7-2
CASSFSHSLGTEAFF
TGTGCCAGCAGCTTTTCCCACAGCCTGGGTACTGAAGCTTTCTTT
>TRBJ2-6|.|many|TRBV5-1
CASSQDSPSGANVLTF
TGCGCCAGCAGCCAGGACTCTCCCTCTGGGGCCAACGTCCTGACTTTC
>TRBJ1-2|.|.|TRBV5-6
CASSLAGGHGYTF
TGTGCCAGCAGCTTGGCGGGGGGCCATGGCTACACCTTC
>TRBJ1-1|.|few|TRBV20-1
CSARAGGTEAFF
TGCAGTGCTAGGGCCGGGGGGACTGAAGCTTTCTTT
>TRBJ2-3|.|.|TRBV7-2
CASSWGKADTQYF
TGTGCCAGCAGCTGGGGTAAGGCGGATACGCAGTATTTT
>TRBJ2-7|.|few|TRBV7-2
CATSLVQGSYEQYF
TGTGCCACCTCCTTAGTTCAGGGTAGCTACGAGCAGTACTTC
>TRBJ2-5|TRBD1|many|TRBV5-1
CASSPMLRQGAETQYF
TGCGCCAGCAGCCCGATGTTACGACAGGGCGCGGAGACCCAGTACTTC
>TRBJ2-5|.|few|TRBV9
CASSVGLQETQYF
TGTGCCAGCAGCGTAGGGCTCCAAGAGACCCAGTACTTC